This T cell receptor (beta chain) is from a study of shared clonotypes between healthy human individuals (dated by TCRdb to between 2020 and 2021). As for the study more broadly: Three men and two women, aged 18 to 49 years, made up the cohort. For each donor, three plates each were used for CD4 naive and CD4 memory, two plates were used for CD8 naive, and one plate was used for CD8 memory. The study deeply sequenced blood TCR repertoires of about 5 healthy adults to estimate repertoire size and the extent of clonotype sharing between individuals. Libraries were prepared and TCR repertoires were sequenced by different laboratories using diverse techniques, in order to increase sequencing depth and limit assay-specific biases. Per donor, leukapheresis produced somewhere between about 0.94 and 9.5 billion PBMCs. Beyond this particular receptor, the publication reports: When several donors were compared, the shared fraction of clonotypes was approximately 5% for naive CD4, 3.5% to 4% for naive CD8, 2.3% for memory CD4, and about 0.36% for memory CD8. Sampling was restricted to blood, and TCR repertoires in tissue are likely to differ from TCR repertoires in blood. Based on pairwise subsampling, the degree of clonotype sharing among donors was expected to be affected by sequencing depth. Incomplete sequencing was indicated by rarefaction of sorted-subset datasets, despite the large sequencing depth. Naive subsets generally had larger estimated clonotype richness than memory subsets did. Because the study included a small number of donors, the genetic and exposure-history diversity represented was limited. Compared with non-shared clonotypes, the clonotypes found in all four sorted-subset donors had higher generation probabilities.

The donors were healthy, HIV-negative adults with no recently reported acute infections or vaccinations. Only Caucasian adults living in Nashville, Tennessee, USA were represented among the donors. CD4+ T cells were enriched by magnetic negative selection; naive cells were then positively selected on CD45RA, and the negative fraction formed the memory subset. Blood was obtained by leukapheresis, after which PBMCs were separated by Ficoll-Histopaque density gradient centrifugation and cryopreserved in liquid nitrogen vapor phase. Analytical flow cytometry was used to check the purity and quantity of every magnetically sorted T cell population. From each sorted fraction, genomic DNA was isolated and quantified by UV absorbance on a Nanodrop 2000c. Using the deep immunoSEQ assay, multiplex PCR amplified TCR CDR3 regions from genomic DNA. For each cell subset, the extracted genomic DNA was distributed evenly across all wells of several immunoSEQ 96-well plates, and each plate served as one replicate. For sorted subsets, each replicate PCR was loaded with 200 ng genomic DNA, equivalent to approximately 27,000 T cell genomes. Purified libraries were measured with a Qubit 3.0 fluorometer, size-checked on a Bioanalyzer 2100, and measured again with the KAPA Library Quantification kit. Every immunoSEQ 96-well plate was sequenced on a dedicated single-read 150-cycle Illumina NextSeq 550 flow cell. The authors' analysis ran thus. Because the immunoSEQ output held only junctional sequences and lacked quality scores, the filtering could not match the filtering applied to full-length reads. To assign V/J genes and CDR3, sequences were annotated against IMGT germline references using PyIR, a Python wrapper for IgBLAST v1.9. Reads were filtered out if the reads had weak V/J assignments (E-value above 1e-6), no CDR3, stop codons, out-of-frame junctions, or ambiguous translated residues. A V3J clonotype was defined by an identical inferred V gene, J gene, and CDR3 amino acid sequence. Percentage overlap between repertoires was calculated by dividing the number of shared unique clonotypes by the size of the smaller repertoire. Repertoire richness was assessed with RTK rarefaction, the Chao1 estimator, and Recon v2.1 estimates of unobserved clonotypes. OLGA was used to compute generation probabilities for all TCRbeta clonotypes that the gDNA method yielded from a handful of donors. TCRdb limited this immuneACCESS table to in-frame rearrangements with V and J called. A share of clones is missing; checked studies link under half to unresolved V genes, and the rest is unexplained. V and J calls and clone size are copied from that table; D and trimming were computed from the DNA. This sample holds roughly 2,500,000 clones; approximately 94% were observed only once. Around 0.37% of the sample goes to the ten largest clones.

Of note for this clone: The clone's antigen remains unknown. The record has no base qualities; no much larger clone is one base away.

The germline V gene yields MDHEN for CDR1 and SYDVKM for CDR2. From cysteine to phenylalanine, the CDR3 is 16 amino acids long. Solely the CDR3 DNA is kept, with 48 bases framed from the first base. Trimming accounts for 6 bases at V and 7 bases at J, while the number of junction bases matched to no gene is 10. The receptor comes from a man between 18 and 29 years old in good health. Some clones in this sample may be carry-over from other donors' samples. The specimen was naive CD4+ T cells from PBMCs. Taken with the paper, the label for cell subset or site translates to: CD45RA+ positively selected. This chain is built from TRBV28 and TRBJ1-6, and TRBD1 aligns with 9 junction nucleotides. CDR3 loop: CASRPRTGAANSPLHF. At the DNA level, the sequence is TGTGCCAGCAGACCAAGGACAGGGGCCGCCAATTCACCCCTCCACTTT.